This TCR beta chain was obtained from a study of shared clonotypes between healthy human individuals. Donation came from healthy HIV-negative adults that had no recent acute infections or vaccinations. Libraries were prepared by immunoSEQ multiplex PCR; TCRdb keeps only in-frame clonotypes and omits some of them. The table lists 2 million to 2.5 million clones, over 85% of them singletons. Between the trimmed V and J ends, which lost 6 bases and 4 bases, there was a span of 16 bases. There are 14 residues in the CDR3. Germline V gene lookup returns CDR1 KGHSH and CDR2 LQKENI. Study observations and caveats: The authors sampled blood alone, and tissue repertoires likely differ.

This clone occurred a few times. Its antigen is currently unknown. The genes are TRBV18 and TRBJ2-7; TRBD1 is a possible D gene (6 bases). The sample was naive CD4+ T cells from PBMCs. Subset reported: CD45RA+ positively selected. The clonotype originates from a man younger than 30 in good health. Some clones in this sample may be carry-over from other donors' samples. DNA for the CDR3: TGTGCCAGCTCCCAAGGACAGCTACCATACGAGCAGTACTTC. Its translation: CASSQGQLPYEQYF.